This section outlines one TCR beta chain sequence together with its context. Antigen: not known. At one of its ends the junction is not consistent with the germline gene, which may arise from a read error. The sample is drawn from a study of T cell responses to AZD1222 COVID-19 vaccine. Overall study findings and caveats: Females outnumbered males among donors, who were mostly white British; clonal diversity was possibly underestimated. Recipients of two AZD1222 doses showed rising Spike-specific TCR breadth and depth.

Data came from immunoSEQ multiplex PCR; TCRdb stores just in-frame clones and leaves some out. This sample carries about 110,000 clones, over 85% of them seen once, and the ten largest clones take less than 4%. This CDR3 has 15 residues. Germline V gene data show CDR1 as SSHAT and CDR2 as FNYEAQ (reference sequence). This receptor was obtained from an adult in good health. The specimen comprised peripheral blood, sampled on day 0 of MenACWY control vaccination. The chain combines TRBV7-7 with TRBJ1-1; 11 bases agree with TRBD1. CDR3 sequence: CASSAGQGARTEAFF. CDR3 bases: TGTGCTAGCAGCGCCGGACAGGGGGCGCGTACTGAAGCTTTCTTT.